The entry that follows covers one T cell receptor beta chain sequence. There are 17 residues in the CDR3. Germline V gives CDR1 SGHVS, CDR2 FNYEAQ. Trimming stripped 4 bases from V and 0 bases from J, with 16 bases between. In the authors' methods: Amplifying reference gene primers gave estimates of nucleated cell counts. Assay used: immunoSEQ multiplex PCR; TCRdb lists only in-frame clones, some missing. V and J calls and clone size are copied from that table; D and trimming were computed from the DNA. The sample lists about 270,000 clones; roughly 84% were seen once. This entry belongs to a study of blood T cell repertoires in COVID-19. The wider study: COVID-19 samples, acute and convalescent, were from the United States, Italy and Spain. Sample material is recorded as cDNA or gDNA derived from T cells, B-cell-depleted T cells, or PBMCs.

The chain joins TRBV7-6 to TRBJ2-1; D might be TRBD2 (6 bases). The sample comprised peripheral blood. The TCR comes from a woman aged 18 to 35 with acute or convalescent COVID-19. CDR3 residues: CASSSRLVFPSYNEQFF. The CDR3 nucleotides are TGTGCCAGCAGCTCCCGACTAGTTTTTCCCTCCTACAATGAGCAGTTCTTC.